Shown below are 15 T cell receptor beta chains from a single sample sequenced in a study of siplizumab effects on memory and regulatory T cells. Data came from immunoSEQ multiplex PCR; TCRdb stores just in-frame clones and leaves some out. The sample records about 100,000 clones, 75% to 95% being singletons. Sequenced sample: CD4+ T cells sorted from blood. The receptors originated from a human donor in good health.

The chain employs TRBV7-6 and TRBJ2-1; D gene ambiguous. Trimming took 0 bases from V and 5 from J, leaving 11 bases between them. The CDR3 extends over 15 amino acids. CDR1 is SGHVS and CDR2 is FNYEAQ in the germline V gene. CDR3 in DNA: TGTGCCAGCAGCTTAGCAGGTGACGGTAACAATGAGCAGTTCTTC. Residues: CASSLAGDGNNEQFF.

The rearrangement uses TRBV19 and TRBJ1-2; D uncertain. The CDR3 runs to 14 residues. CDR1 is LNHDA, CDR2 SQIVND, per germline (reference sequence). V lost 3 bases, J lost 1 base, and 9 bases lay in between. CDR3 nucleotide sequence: TGTGCCAGTAGTATGTCGACCAATAACTATGGCTACACCTTC. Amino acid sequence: CASSMSTNNYGYTF.

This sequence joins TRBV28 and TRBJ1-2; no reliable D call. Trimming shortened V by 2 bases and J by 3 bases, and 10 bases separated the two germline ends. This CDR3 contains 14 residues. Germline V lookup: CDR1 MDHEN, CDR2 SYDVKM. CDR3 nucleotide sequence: TGTGCCAGCAGTTTAGCGGCTGAGGACTATGGCTACACCTTC. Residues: CASSLAAEDYGYTF.

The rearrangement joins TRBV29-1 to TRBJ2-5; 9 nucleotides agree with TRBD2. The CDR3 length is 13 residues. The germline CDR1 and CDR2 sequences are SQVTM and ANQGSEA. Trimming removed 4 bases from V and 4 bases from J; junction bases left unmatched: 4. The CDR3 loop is CSVVAGDGETQYF. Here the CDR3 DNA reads TGCAGCGTTGTAGCGGGGGACGGAGAGACCCAGTACTTC.

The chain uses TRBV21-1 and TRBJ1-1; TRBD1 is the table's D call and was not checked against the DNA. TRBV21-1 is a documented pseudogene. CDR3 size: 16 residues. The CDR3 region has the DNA TGTGCCAGCAGCAAATTAAGAGTACAGGGCCGGGTAGAGGCTTTCTTT. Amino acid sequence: CASSKLRVQGRVEAFF.

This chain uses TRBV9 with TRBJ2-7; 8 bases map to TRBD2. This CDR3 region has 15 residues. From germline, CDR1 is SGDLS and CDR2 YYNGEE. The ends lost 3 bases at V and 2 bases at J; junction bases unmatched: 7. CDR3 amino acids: CASSATSVLTYEQYF. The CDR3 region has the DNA TGTGCCAGCAGCGCGACTAGCGTATTAACCTACGAGCAGTACTTC. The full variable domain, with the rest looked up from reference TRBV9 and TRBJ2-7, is DSGVTQTPKHLITATGQRVTLRCSPRSGDLSVYWYQQSLDQGLQFLIQYYNGEERAKGNILERFSAQQFPDLHSELNLSSLELGDSALYFCASSATSVLTYEQYFGPGTRLTVT.

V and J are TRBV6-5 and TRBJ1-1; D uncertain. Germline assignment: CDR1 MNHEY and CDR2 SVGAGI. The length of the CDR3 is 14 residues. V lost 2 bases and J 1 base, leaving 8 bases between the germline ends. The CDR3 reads CASSYLQPNTEAFF. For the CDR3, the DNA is TGTGCCAGCAGTTACCTACAACCGAACACTGAAGCTTTCTTT.

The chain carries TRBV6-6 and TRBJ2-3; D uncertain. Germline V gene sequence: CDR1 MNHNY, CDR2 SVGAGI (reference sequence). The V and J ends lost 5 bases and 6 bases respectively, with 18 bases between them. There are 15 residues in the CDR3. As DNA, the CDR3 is TGTGCCAGCAGTCCCCAGGACCCTCGTCGGGATACGCAGTATTTT. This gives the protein CASSPQDPRRDTQYF.

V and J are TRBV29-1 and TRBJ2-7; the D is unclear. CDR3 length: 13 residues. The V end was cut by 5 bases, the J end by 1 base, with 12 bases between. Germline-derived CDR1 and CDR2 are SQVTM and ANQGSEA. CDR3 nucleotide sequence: TGCAGCGTTTCTCAACTACTTTCCTACGAGCAGTACTTC. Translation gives CSVSQLLSYEQYF.

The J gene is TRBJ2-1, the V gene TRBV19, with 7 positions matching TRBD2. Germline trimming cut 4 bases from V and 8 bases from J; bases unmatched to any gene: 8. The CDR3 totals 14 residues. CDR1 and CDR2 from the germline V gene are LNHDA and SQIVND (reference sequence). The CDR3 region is CASSTRTRGYEQFF. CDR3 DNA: TGTGCCAGTAGTACCCGGACTAGAGGCTATGAGCAGTTCTTC.

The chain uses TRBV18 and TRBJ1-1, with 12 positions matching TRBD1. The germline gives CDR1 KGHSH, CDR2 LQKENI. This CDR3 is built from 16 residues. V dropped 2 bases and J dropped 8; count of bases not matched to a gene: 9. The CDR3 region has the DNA TGTGCCAGCTCACCAGGGACAGGGGGCACCGGACGGGAAGCTTTCTTT. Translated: CASSPGTGGTGREAFF.

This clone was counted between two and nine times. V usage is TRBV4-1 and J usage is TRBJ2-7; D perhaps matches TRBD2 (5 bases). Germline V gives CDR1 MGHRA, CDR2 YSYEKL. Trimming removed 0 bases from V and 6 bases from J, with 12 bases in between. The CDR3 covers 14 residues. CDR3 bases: TGCGCCAGCAGCCAAGACGCAGTCCGGGGCGAGCAGTACTTC. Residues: CASSQDAVRGEQYF.

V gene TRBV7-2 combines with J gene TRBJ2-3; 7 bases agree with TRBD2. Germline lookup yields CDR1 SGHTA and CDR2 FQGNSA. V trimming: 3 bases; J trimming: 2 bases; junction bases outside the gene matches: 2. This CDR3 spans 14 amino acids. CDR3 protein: CASSLGLNTDTQYF. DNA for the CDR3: TGTGCCAGCAGCTTGGGACTAAACACAGATACGCAGTATTTT.

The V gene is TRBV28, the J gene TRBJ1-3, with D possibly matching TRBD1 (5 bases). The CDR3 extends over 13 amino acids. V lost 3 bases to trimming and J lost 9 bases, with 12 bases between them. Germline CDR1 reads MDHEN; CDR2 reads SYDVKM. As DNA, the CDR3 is TGTGCCAGCAGTTTTGGGGGAACCCCCACCATATATTTT. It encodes CASSFGGTPTIYF.

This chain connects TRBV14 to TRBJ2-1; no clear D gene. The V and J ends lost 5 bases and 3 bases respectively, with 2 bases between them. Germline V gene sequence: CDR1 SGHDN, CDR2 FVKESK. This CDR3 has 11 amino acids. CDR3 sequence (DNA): TGTGCCAGCAGCAACTACAATGAGCAGTTCTTC. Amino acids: CASSNYNEQFF.